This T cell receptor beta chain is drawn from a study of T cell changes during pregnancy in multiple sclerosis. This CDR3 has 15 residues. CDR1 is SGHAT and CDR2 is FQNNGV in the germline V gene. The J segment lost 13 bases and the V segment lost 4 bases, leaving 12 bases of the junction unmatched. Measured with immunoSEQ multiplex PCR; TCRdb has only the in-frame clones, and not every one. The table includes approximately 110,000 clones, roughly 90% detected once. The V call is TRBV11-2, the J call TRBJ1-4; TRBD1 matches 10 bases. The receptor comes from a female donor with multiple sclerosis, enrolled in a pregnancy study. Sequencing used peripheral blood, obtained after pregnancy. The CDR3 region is CASSSSGQGTSGLFF. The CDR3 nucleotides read TGTGCCAGCAGCTCCTCGGGACAGGGGACCTCGGGACTGTTTTTT.